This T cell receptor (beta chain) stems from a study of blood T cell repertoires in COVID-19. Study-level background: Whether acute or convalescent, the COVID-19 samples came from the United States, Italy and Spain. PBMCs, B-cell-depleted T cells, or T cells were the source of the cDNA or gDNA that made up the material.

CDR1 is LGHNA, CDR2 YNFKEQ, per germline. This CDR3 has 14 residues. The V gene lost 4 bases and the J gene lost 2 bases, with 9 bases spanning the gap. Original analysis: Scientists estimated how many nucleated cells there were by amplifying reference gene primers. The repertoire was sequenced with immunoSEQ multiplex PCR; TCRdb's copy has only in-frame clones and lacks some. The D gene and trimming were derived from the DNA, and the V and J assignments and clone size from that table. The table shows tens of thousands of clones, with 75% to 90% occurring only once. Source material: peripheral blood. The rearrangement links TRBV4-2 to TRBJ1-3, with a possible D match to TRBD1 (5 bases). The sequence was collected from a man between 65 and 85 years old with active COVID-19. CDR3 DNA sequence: TGTGCCAGCAGCCCCGGGGGAGCTGGAAACACCATATATTTT. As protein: CASSPGGAGNTIYF.